This T cell receptor beta chain was observed in a study of T cell responses to AZD1222 COVID-19 vaccine. Germline V lookup: CDR1 SGHNT, CDR2 YENEEA. V shed 10 bases and J 1 base; nucleotides not matched to a gene: 9. The CDR3 runs to 16 residues. This clone appeared once. Produced via immunoSEQ multiplex PCR; TCRdb's table is partial and in-frame only. The data show over 85,000 clones, with roughly 90% seen just once and about 15% held by the top ten. The J gene is TRBJ2-6, the V gene TRBV11-3; TRBD1 matches 8 bases. Source: peripheral blood, taken 28 days after the second AZD1222 dose. The receptor was derived from an adult who received the AZD1222 COVID-19 vaccine. The CDR3 nucleotides are TGTGCCATCGGACAGGGAGGTTCTTCTGGGGCCAACGTCCTGACTTTC. Translating gives CAIGQGGSSGANVLTF.